Sequencing of this TCR beta chain was carried out in a study of cytomegalovirus exposure and HLA in healthy donors. Germline CDR1 and CDR2: SQVTM and ANQGSEA. V was cut by 2 bases and J by 4 bases, with 11 bases left in between. This CDR3 is built from 13 residues. PCR involved 60 Vbeta and 13 Jbeta primers. Profiled with immunoSEQ multiplex PCR; TCRdb holds only in-frame clones, not every one. The sample includes fewer than 110,000 clones, about 80% of them seen just once. As concerns this clone: Its antigen is unidentified.

Regarding the study as a whole: In vitro data verified a few CMV-associated chains as specific for CMV antigens.

This receptor was identified in a man aged 30-40 years in good health and CMV-seronegative. The V and J genes are TRBV29-1 and TRBJ1-2, with a possible D match to TRBD1 (6 bases). The specimen was PBMCs. The CDR3 DNA is TGCAGCGTTGAACACAGGGTGGGCTATGGCTACACCTTC. Translated: CSVEHRVGYGYTF.